The 10 T cell receptor beta chains below come from one sample, sequenced in a study of T cell responses to AZD1222 COVID-19 vaccine. TCRdb's table, derived via immunoSEQ multiplex PCR, lists solely in-frame clones and lacks some. The sample holds under 130,000 clones; more than 75% are singletons and the top ten take 2% to 3%. This specimen was peripheral blood, taken on day 0 of AZD1222 vaccination. These receptors originate from an adult in good health.

This clone was counted a single time. CDR3 bases: TGTGCCAGCAGCTTACAGGGGGCGGACTATGGCTACACCTTC. Encoded protein: CASSLQGADYGYTF. V and J are TRBV5-4 and TRBJ1-2, with TRBD1 matching over 9 bases. The V and J ends lost 2 bases and 3 bases, in that order; junction bases with no gene match: 2. The germline V gene has CDR1 SGHNT and CDR2 YYREEE (reference sequence). The CDR3 spans 14 residues.

The chain combines TRBV3-1 (or the pseudogene TRBV3-2) with TRBJ1-4, with no clear D. The germline V gene has CDR1 LGHDT and CDR2 YNNKEL (reference sequence). The V gene lost 4 bases and the J gene lost 0 bases, with 9 bases spanning the gap. The CDR3 runs 15 residues. CDR3 amino acids: CASSRAGATNEKLFF. In nucleotides, the CDR3 is TGTGCCAGCAGCCGGGCTGGTGCAACTAATGAAAAACTGTTTTTT.

This clone appeared a few times. The chain uses TRBV7-2 and TRBJ2-7; 10 bases line up with TRBD1. The CDR3 extends over 15 amino acids. Germline trimming cut 5 bases from V and 2 bases from J; bases unmatched to any gene: 6. Germline V lookup: CDR1 SGHTA, CDR2 FQGNSA. CDR3 residues: CASSQWDRGAYEQYF. CDR3 DNA: TGTGCCAGCAGCCAGTGGGACAGGGGCGCCTACGAGCAGTACTTC.

The chain couples TRBV4-1 to TRBJ1-5, with D unclear. The CDR3 is 16 amino acids. V was cut by 0 bases and J by 5 bases, with 14 bases left in between. CDR1 is MGHRA, CDR2 YSYEKL, per germline. CDR3 bases: TGCGCCAGCAGCCAAGACGCACCCTCCGGAGATCAGCCCCAGCATTTT. Amino acids: CASSQDAPSGDQPQHF.

V and J are TRBV11-2 and TRBJ2-1, with 7 positions matching TRBD1. Germline loops: CDR1 SGHAT, CDR2 FQNNGV. V was clipped by 0 bases and J by 8 bases; unmatched bases: 1. The length of the CDR3 is 13 residues. The CDR3 DNA follows: TGTGCCAGCAGCTTAGACCAGGGGGATGAGCAGTTCTTC. It translates to CASSLDQGDEQFF. Full variable domain (missing parts from reference TRBV11-2 and TRBJ2-1): EAGVAQSPRYKIIEKRQSVAFWCNPISGHATLYWYQQILGQGPKLLIQFQNNGVVDDSQLPKDRFSAERLKGVDSTLKIQPAKLEDSAVYLCASSLDQGDEQFFGPGTRLTVL.

CDR3 DNA: TGTGCCAGCAGCCAAAGGACAGGGTACACTGAAGCTTTCTTT. This encodes CASSQRTGYTEAFF. This chain links TRBV5-4 with TRBJ1-1; TRBD1 aligns across 8 bases. CDR1 is SGHNT, CDR2 YYREEE, per germline (reference sequence). The V gene end was trimmed by 4 bases and the J gene end by 3 bases; junction bases not matched to a gene: 5. The length of the CDR3 is 14 residues.

The rearrangement links TRBV6-1 to TRBJ1-1; possible D gene TRBD1, 6 bases. With 2 bases removed from V and 10 bases from J, the gap between germline ends came to 26 bases. This CDR3 has 17 residues. Germline V gene data show CDR1 as MNHNS and CDR2 as SASEGT. CDR3: CASSETRGGGLGPIAFF. The CDR3 DNA follows: TGTGCCAGCAGTGAAACGAGGGGGGGAGGTCTGGGGCCGATAGCTTTCTTT.

The CDR3 DNA reads TGTGCCAGCAGCCGGACTAGCGGGAGTGAGACCCAGTACTTC. Protein sequence: CASSRTSGSETQYF. This chain connects TRBV28 to TRBJ2-5, with 13 nucleotides matching TRBD2. J was trimmed by 5 bases and V by 6 bases; bases with no gene match: 3. Looked up from germline, CDR1 is MDHEN and CDR2 is SYDVKM. CDR3 length: 14 amino acids.

The chain couples TRBV27 to TRBJ1-1; no reliable D call. The germline gives CDR1 MNHEY, CDR2 SMNVEV (reference sequence). Trimming took 8 bases from V and 7 from J, leaving 14 bases between them. This CDR3 has 12 amino acids. The CDR3 reads CASFAGASEAFF. The CDR3 region has the DNA TGTGCCAGCTTCGCGGGCGCCAGTGAAGCTTTCTTT.

The sample holds a few counts of this clone. The chain is built from TRBV11-1 and TRBJ2-1, with 8 nucleotides matching TRBD1. The ends lost 0 bases at V and 9 bases at J; junction bases unmatched: 10. The germline V gene has CDR1 SGHAT and CDR2 FQDESV (reference sequence). This CDR3 is 16 amino acids long. The CDR3 nucleotides are TGTGCCAGCAGCTTAGCTCAGGGGGCAATTTCAGTTGAGCAGTTCTTC. Protein sequence: CASSLAQGAISVEQFF.